A single sample gave rise to the 30 T cell receptor beta chains below, sequenced in a study of cytomegalovirus exposure and HLA in healthy donors. PCR amplification relied on 60 Vbeta primers (plus 13 Jbeta primers). Sequencing was performed with immunoSEQ multiplex PCR; in TCRdb, only in-frame clones are kept and a portion is missing. The listing contains around 150,000 clones. The sample was PBMCs. These receptors originate from a man aged 35 to 55 in good health and CMV-seronegative.

The chain joins TRBV4-1 to TRBJ2-3; no firm D call. Germline assignment: CDR1 MGHRA and CDR2 YSYEKL. V was cut by 0 bases and J by 6 bases, with 7 bases left in between. The CDR3 spans 13 residues. CDR3 sequence reads: CASSQDSGDTQYF. In DNA, the CDR3 is TGCGCCAGCAGCCAAGATTCCGGGGATACGCAGTATTTT.

This CDR3 reads CASSSRGGNYGYTF. DNA for the CDR3: TGTGCCAGCAGCTCTAGGGGGGGGAACTATGGCTACACCTTC. The chain has TRBV7-2 and TRBJ1-2, with D possibly being TRBD1 (6 bases). Trimming left V 4 bases short and J 2 bases short, with 11 bases between. The germline V gene encodes CDR1 SGHTA and CDR2 FQGNSA. The CDR3 is made up of 14 amino acids.

The chain couples TRBV5-1 to TRBJ1-4, with D maybe TRBD1 (5 bases). This CDR3 region has 15 residues. Germline V gives CDR1 SGHRS, CDR2 YFSETQ. Trimming left V 0 bases short and J 5 bases short, with 11 bases between. CDR3 nucleotides: TGCGCCAGCAGCTTGGCGGCAGGGCGGAATGAAAAACTGTTTTTT. Protein: CASSLAAGRNEKLFF.

CDR3 residues: CASSLEEGYTF. The CDR3 DNA reads TGTGCCAGCAGCTTGGAGGAGGGGTACACCTTC. The chain couples TRBV5-6 to TRBJ1-2; D possibly corresponds to TRBD1 (5 bases). Germline V CDR1 and CDR2: SGHDT, YYEEEE. Trimming removed 0 bases from V and 11 bases from J, with 8 bases in between. The CDR3 covers 11 residues. The entire variable domain, with the rest obtained from reference TRBV5-6 and TRBJ1-2, is as follows: DAGVTQSPTHLIKTRGQQVTLRCSPKSGHDTVSWYQQALGQGPQFIFQYYEEEERQRGNFPDRFSGHQFPNYSSELNVNALLLGDSALYLCASSLEEGYTFGSGTRLTVV.

This sequence joins TRBV18 and TRBJ1-1; a weak D match, TRBD1 (5 bases). Germline V gene sequence: CDR1 KGHSH, CDR2 LQKENI. The CDR3 contains 17 residues. The germline V and J ends were trimmed by 2 bases and 2 bases, with 18 bases remaining between them. This CDR3 reads CASSPAYQGWVNTEAFF. Here the CDR3 DNA reads TGTGCCAGCTCACCAGCATACCAGGGCTGGGTCAACACTGAAGCTTTCTTT.

The gene calls are TRBV10-3 and TRBJ1-1; D gene uncertain. The CDR3 loop spans 12 amino acids. Germline assignment: CDR1 ENHRY and CDR2 SYGVKD. V was clipped by 11 bases and J by 3 bases, with 13 bases between them. The CDR3 spells CAVNGRDTEAFF. The CDR3 nucleotides read TGTGCCGTCAACGGCCGGGACACTGAAGCTTTCTTT.

CDR3 amino acids: CASSPGTGEHSPLHF. Written as DNA, the CDR3 is TGTGCCAGCTCACCCGGGACAGGGGAGCATTCACCCCTCCACTTT. The rearrangement joins TRBV18 to TRBJ1-6; 10 nucleotides line up with TRBD1. The germline CDR1 and CDR2 sequences are KGHSH and LQKENI. This CDR3 is built from 15 residues. V shed 3 bases, J shed 8 bases, and the junction held 4 bases outside the gene matches.

The genes are TRBV12-5 and TRBJ2-7; possibly TRBD2 for D (6 bases). With 1 base removed from V and 2 bases from J, the gap between germline ends came to 12 bases. This CDR3 has 15 amino acids. Germline values: CDR1 LGHNT, CDR2 FRNRAP. CDR3 sequence (DNA): TGTGCTAGTGGTTTGGGGCAGGGAGGAACCTACGAGCAGTACTTC. Translation: CASGLGQGGTYEQYF. Together with reference TRBV12-5 and TRBJ2-7, the CDR3 gives the full variable domain: DARVTQTPRHKVTEMGQEVTMRCQPILGHNTVFWYRQTMMQGLELLAYFRNRAPLDDSGMPKDRFSAEMPDATLATLKIQPSEPRDSAVYFCASGLGQGGTYEQYFGPGTRLTVT.

The rearrangement uses TRBV23-1 and TRBJ2-1; 9 nucleotides match TRBD1. TRBV23-1 has ORF status, its function being uncertain. This CDR3 has 16 residues. V lost 0 bases, J lost 2 bases, and 2 bases stayed unmatched. CDR3 region: CASSQSGTGPYNEQFF. The CDR3 DNA reads TGCGCCAGCAGTCAATCAGGGACAGGGCCCTACAATGAGCAGTTCTTC.

This chain uses TRBV7-2 with TRBJ1-1; possibly TRBD1 for D (6 bases). The CDR3 is 15 amino acids. The germline gives CDR1 SGHTA, CDR2 FQGNSA. Trimming removed 0 bases from V and 6 bases from J, with 14 bases in between. The chain's CDR3 is CASSLATGWGAEAFF. The DNA of the CDR3 is TGTGCCAGCAGCTTAGCGACAGGCTGGGGCGCTGAAGCTTTCTTT. Full variable domain (rest looked up from reference TRBV7-2 and TRBJ1-1): GAGVSQSPSNKVTEKGKDVELRCDPISGHTALYWYRQSLGQGLEFLIYFQGNSAPDKSGLPSDRFSAERTGGSVSTLTIQRTQQEDSAVYLCASSLATGWGAEAFFGQGTRLTVV.

This rearrangement joins TRBV28 to TRBJ2-1, with a possible D match to TRBD1 (5 bases). From germline, CDR1 is MDHEN and CDR2 SYDVKM. The CDR3 is 13 amino acids. Trimming removed 1 base from V and 7 bases from J, with 8 bases in between. Here the CDR3 DNA reads TGTGCCAGCAGTTTATATCAGGGTAATGAGCAGTTCTTC. This encodes CASSLYQGNEQFF.

CDR3 sequence reads: CASSPGTSGGLETQYF. The CDR3 coding sequence is TGTGCCAGCAGTCCCGGGACTAGCGGGGGGTTGGAGACCCAGTACTTC. The chain combines TRBV27 with TRBJ2-5; 15 bases agree with TRBD2. Trimming took 5 bases from V and 5 from J; bases not matched to a gene: 6. The CDR3 has 16 residues. Germline CDR1 and CDR2: MNHEY and SMNVEV (reference sequence).

Points on this clone: In the same sample, other DNA sequences code for this CDR3. The chain joins TRBV12-5 to TRBJ1-2; D uncertain. The CDR3 contains 14 residues. V lost 3 bases and J lost 7, with 15 bases in between. Germline V lookup: CDR1 LGHNT, CDR2 FRNRAP. CDR3 protein: CASGLSVRGSGYTF. CDR3 bases: TGTGCTAGTGGTTTATCAGTTCGAGGGAGTGGCTACACCTTC.

This chain links TRBV7-3 with TRBJ1-2; tentative D call: TRBD1 (6 bases). The V and J ends lost 5 bases and 4 bases respectively, with 11 bases between them. The V gene's germline CDR1 is SGHTA and CDR2 FQGTGA. CDR3 length: 13 residues. The CDR3 nucleotides are TGTGCCAGCAGCCCCTCGACAGGCTATGGCTACACCTTC. It encodes CASSPSTGYGYTF. Filled out from reference TRBV7-3 and TRBJ1-2, the complete variable domain reads GAGVSQTPSNKVTEKGKYVELRCDPISGHTALYWYRQSLGQGPEFLIYFQGTGAADDSGLPNDRFFAVRPEGSVSTLKIQRTERGDSAVYLCASSPSTGYGYTFGSGTRLTVV.

The rearrangement links TRBV5-4 to TRBJ2-3; 9 bases match TRBD2. CDR3 length: 16 residues. Trimming took 2 bases from V and 2 from J; bases not matched to a gene: 6. The V gene's germline CDR1 is SGHNT and CDR2 YYREEE (reference sequence). DNA of the CDR3: TGTGCCAGCAGCTTAAAAGCGGGGGGCCCCACAGATACGCAGTATTTT. Its protein product is CASSLKAGGPTDTQYF.

The chain is built from TRBV18 and TRBJ1-5, with D unclear. Germline V lookup: CDR1 KGHSH, CDR2 LQKENI. The CDR3 totals 15 residues. With 1 base removed from V and 2 bases from J, the gap between germline ends came to 9 bases. CDR3 loop: CASSPLAGGNQPQHF. The CDR3 DNA follows: TGTGCCAGCTCACCACTGGCCGGGGGCAATCAGCCCCAGCATTTT.

This chain uses TRBV2 with TRBJ2-3; D may be TRBD2 (6 bases). Trimming removed 6 bases from V and 5 bases from J, with 15 bases in between. In germline, CDR1 is SNHLY, CDR2 FYNNEI. The CDR3 covers 14 residues. Here the CDR3 reads CASSPGRTEDTQYF. CDR3 in DNA: TGTGCCAGCAGCCCTGGGAGGACGGAAGATACGCAGTATTTT.

The chain employs TRBV6-5 and TRBJ2-1; TRBD1 matches 7 bases. This CDR3 spans 15 amino acids. CDR1 and CDR2 from the germline V gene are MNHEY and SVGAGI. V was clipped by 0 bases and J by 12 bases; unmatched bases: 11. CDR3 amino acids: CASSYSGQGVYRQFF. DNA for the CDR3: TGTGCCAGCAGTTACTCAGGTCAGGGGGTATACCGGCAGTTCTTC.

V and J are TRBV4-2 and TRBJ2-5; D call uncertain. V was trimmed by 4 bases and J by 2 bases, leaving 8 bases between them. CDR3 size: 13 residues. CDR1 and CDR2 from the germline V gene are LGHNA and YNFKEQ. Here the CDR3 DNA reads TGTGCCAGCAGCCGGCGGAGTCAAGAGACCCAGTACTTC. This codes for CASSRRSQETQYF.

This sequence joins TRBV6-5 and TRBJ2-6, with D perhaps TRBD1 (6 bases). Trimming took off 6 bases at V and 3 bases at J, with 12 bases between the two ends. Germline V CDR1 and CDR2: MNHEY, SVGAGI. The CDR3 has 15 amino acids. CDR3 in amino acids: CASRRGLRGANVLTF. In nucleotides, the CDR3 is TGTGCCAGCAGGAGGGGGTTACGTGGGGCCAACGTCCTGACTTTC.

V usage is TRBV7-2 and J usage is TRBJ2-7, with 14 bases fitting TRBD2. The CDR3 consists of 16 residues. The trim removed 4 bases at V and 1 base at J, leaving 3 bases unmatched. Per the germline V gene, CDR1 is SGHTA and CDR2 is FQGNSA. The CDR3 DNA follows: TGTGCCAGCAGCTCGGGACTAGCGGGGGCGTCCTACGAGCAGTACTTC. It encodes CASSSGLAGASYEQYF.

V gene TRBV7-2 combines with J gene TRBJ2-1, with TRBD2 matching 15 bases. Germline V gene sequence: CDR1 SGHTA, CDR2 FQGNSA. This CDR3 has 17 amino acids. With 8 bases clipped from V and 7 bases from J, the junction kept 12 bases outside the gene matches. CDR3 region: CASRTSGGAGSRNEQFF. The CDR3 nucleotides read TGTGCCAGCCGGACTAGCGGGGGGGCTGGGTCGAGGAATGAGCAGTTCTTC.

This sequence joins TRBV2 and TRBJ1-1; perhaps TRBD1 as D (6 bases). The germline V gene has CDR1 SNHLY and CDR2 FYNNEI. Between the trimmed V and J ends, which lost 3 bases and 5 bases, there was a span of 13 bases. This CDR3 spans 14 amino acids. CDR3 amino acids: CASSEAGGRTEAFF. CDR3 in DNA: TGTGCCAGCAGTGAGGCTGGGGGCAGGACTGAAGCTTTCTTT.

As regards this clone: The junction differs from germline at one of its ends, possibly a read error. The chain joins TRBV10-3 to TRBJ1-3; no definite D call. The germline V gene encodes CDR1 ENHRY and CDR2 SYGVKD. This CDR3 has 13 amino acids. The DNA for the CDR3 is TGTGCCATCAGTGAGCGTCTTGGAGACACCATATATTTT. Protein: CAISERLGDTIYF.

This sequence joins TRBV19 and TRBJ2-2; TRBD2 might be the D (6 bases). CDR3 length equals 12 residues. Germline-derived CDR1 and CDR2 are LNHDA and SQIVND (reference sequence). Deletions cut 3 bases from V and 7 bases from J, with 6 bases between. In DNA, the CDR3 is TGTGCCAGTAGTATCGGGAGCGGGGAGCTGTTTTTT. Translating it yields CASSIGSGELFF.

V is TRBV10-3 and J is TRBJ2-2; TRBD2 matches at 7 bases. The CDR3 is made up of 15 amino acids. From germline, CDR1 is ENHRY and CDR2 SYGVKD. Unmatched junction bases numbered 5, after V lost 4 bases and J lost 3 bases. DNA for the CDR3: TGTGCCATCAGTGTACGGGGGGTAGACACCGGGGAGCTGTTTTTT. Translation: CAISVRGVDTGELFF.

The chain joins TRBV19 to TRBJ2-5, with 7 positions matching TRBD1. Looked up from germline, CDR1 is LNHDA and CDR2 is SQIVND (reference sequence). Trimming removed 5 bases from V and 4 bases from J; junction bases left unmatched: 10. The CDR3 runs 15 residues. The chain's CDR3 is CASSSGAGGVETQYF. Here the CDR3 DNA reads TGTGCCAGTAGTTCAGGGGCAGGGGGAGTAGAGACCCAGTACTTC.

This chain joins TRBV4-2 and TRBJ2-1; 7 positions match TRBD2. This CDR3 is 16 amino acids long. The trim removed 0 bases at V and 9 bases at J, leaving 11 bases unmatched. CDR1 is LGHNA and CDR2 is YNFKEQ in the germline V gene. The CDR3 loop reads CASSQEGGGEDGEQFF. CDR3 coding DNA: TGTGCCAGCAGCCAAGAGGGCGGGGGTGAAGACGGTGAGCAGTTCTTC.

This chain links TRBV7-3 with TRBJ2-5; D uncertain. CDR1 SGHTA and CDR2 FQGTGA come from the germline V gene. The CDR3 is 13 residues long. The V end was cut by 2 bases, the J end by 5 bases, with 9 bases between. CDR3 nucleotides: TGTGCCAGCAGCTTACGCCCTACGGAGACCCAGTACTTC. Protein sequence: CASSLRPTETQYF.

The genes are TRBV11-2 and TRBJ2-3, with 10 bases that match TRBD2. Germline trimming cut 2 bases from V and 8 bases from J; bases unmatched to any gene: 4. The CDR3 is made up of 14 amino acids. Germline V gene data show CDR1 as SGHAT and CDR2 as FQNNGV. The DNA of the CDR3 is TGTGCCAGCAGCTTACGGACTAGCGGTGGTACGCAGTATTTT. Translation gives CASSLRTSGGTQYF.